This TCR beta chain appears in the sequencing data of a study of T cell responses to AZD1222 COVID-19 vaccine. Study-wide findings and caveats: Baseline testing showed seropositivity in only six or seven AZD1222 recipients.

A few counts support this clone. Its antigen is not identified. Repertoires were generated with immunoSEQ multiplex PCR, while TCRdb's copy carries only in-frame clones and drops some. The sample holds some 93,000 clones, 88% seen once. Trimming pared 3 bases from V and 4 bases from J, leaving 13 bases between. Germline CDR1 and CDR2: SGHNT and YYREEE (reference sequence). There are 14 residues in the CDR3. This rearrangement joins TRBV5-4 to TRBJ1-2, with D maybe TRBD1 (5 bases). The input for sequencing was peripheral blood, taken 28 days after the second AZD1222 dose. The sequence derives from an adult who received the AZD1222 COVID-19 vaccine. As DNA, the CDR3 is TGTGCCAGCAGCTGGGACCATAACCTCTATGGCTACACCTTC. Protein sequence: CASSWDHNLYGYTF.